Listed here are 23 T cell receptor beta chains from one sample, sequenced in a study of CXCR3-negative and CXCR3-positive naive CD8 T cells. Notes on the study in general: CXCR3-positive naive cells carried more hydrophobic TRB CDR3s than CXCR3-negative ones.

Via 5' RACE with UMI labels, TRB cDNA libraries were prepared. TCRdb re-called the 5' RACE reads; one entry per CDR3 protein, DNA not given. Recorded for this sample: approximately 96,000 distinct CDR3 sequences. What these receptors recognize is not known. Sequencing was carried out using naive CXCR3+ CD8+ T cells from blood. Regarding subset: CD45RO-CCR7+CD27+CD95- naive CD8+ T cells expressing CXCR3 (TNR3+). The receptors shown here come from a human donor in good health. Some clones in this sample may be carry-over from other donors' samples.

V is TRBV6-4 and J is TRBJ2-1; with no DNA, the TCRdb D assignment of TRBD1 cannot be verified. Per germline, CDR1 MRHNA and CDR2 SNTAGT. CDR3 length equals 14 residues. The CDR3 loop is CASSAGGAGNEQFF.

This rearrangement joins TRBV12-5 to TRBJ2-7; the D call from TCRdb, TRBD2, cannot be confirmed without DNA. The CDR3 runs to 17 residues. In germline, CDR1 is LGHNT, CDR2 FRNRAP. The CDR3 loop is CASGLVPLAGLPYEQYF.

The genes are TRBV19 and TRBJ2-7; the TCRdb call, TRBD1, lacks DNA for checking. The CDR3 has 15 residues. Germline V gene data show CDR1 as LNHDA and CDR2 as SQIVND (reference sequence). The CDR3 reads CASSPGTGNLYEQYF.

The chain uses TRBV21-1 and TRBJ2-1; as DNA is missing, the TRBD1 call by TCRdb cannot be tested. TRBV21-1 counts as a pseudogene. The CDR3 consists of 19 residues. The CDR3 sequence is CASSKVGQIVFCFPDEQFF.

The CDR3 is CASSPNLAGGYNEQFF. V and J are TRBV7-3 and TRBJ2-1; the D call from TCRdb, TRBD2, cannot be confirmed without DNA. CDR1 SGHTA and CDR2 FQGTGA come from the germline V gene. This CDR3 is 16 amino acids long.

The chain joins TRBV30 to TRBJ1-5; the TCRdb D gene call, TRBD1, has no DNA to confirm it. Germline V lookup: CDR1 GTSNPN, CDR2 SVGIG (reference sequence). The length of the CDR3 is 14 residues. The CDR3 protein is CAWSVGQGAQPQHF. Combining the CDR3 with reference TRBV30 and TRBJ1-5 gives the whole variable domain SQTIHQWPATLVQPVGSPLSLECTVEGTSNPNLYWYRQAAGRGLQLLFYSVGIGQISSEVPQNLSASRPQDRQFILSSKKLLLSDSGFYLCAWSVGQGAQPQHFGDGTRLSIL.

This sequence joins TRBV29-1 and TRBJ2-3; TCRdb proposes TRBD1, but this gene call is untestable without DNA. Germline V gene sequence: CDR1 SQVTM, CDR2 ANQGSEA. The CDR3 runs 13 residues. Here the CDR3 reads CSVDTWGVDTQYF.

The V call is TRBV6-5, the J call TRBJ2-1; TCRdb selects TRBD2, and the lack of DNA leaves this call unchecked. The length of the CDR3 is 14 residues. Germline V CDR1 and CDR2: MNHEY, SVGAGI. The CDR3 region is CASNPLGLADEQFF.

The chain carries TRBV7-6 and TRBJ1-1; the D call of TRBD1 rests on TCRdb alone, since no DNA is present to check it. CDR3 size: 20 residues. CDR1 and CDR2 (germline): SGHVS, FNYEAQ. The CDR3: CASSLGAGTGRGRGHTEAFF.

The V gene is TRBV5-1, the J gene TRBJ1-4. Germline values: CDR1 SGHRS, CDR2 YFSETQ. CDR3 size: 13 residues. The CDR3 is CASSPDHNEKLFF. The whole variable domain, remainder taken from reference TRBV5-1 and TRBJ1-4, is KAGVTQTPRYLIKTRGQQVTLSCSPISGHRSVSWYQQTPGQGLQFLFEYFSETQRNKGNFPGRFSGRQFSNSRSEMNVSTLELGDSALYLCASSPDHNEKLFFGSGTQLSVL.

This sequence joins TRBV5-1 and TRBJ2-5; TCRdb calls TRBD1, which cannot be checked without DNA. There are 15 residues in the CDR3. Germline V lookup: CDR1 SGHRS, CDR2 YFSETQ. The CDR3 sequence: CASSGTGQGLETQYF.

The CDR3 sequence: CASSPSGSAYEQYF. The rearrangement uses TRBV28 and TRBJ2-7. CDR1 and CDR2 from the germline V gene are MDHEN and SYDVKM. The CDR3 runs 14 residues.

The chain uses TRBV7-9 and TRBJ2-7. The CDR3 contains 15 residues. In germline, CDR1 is SEHNR, CDR2 FQNEAQ (reference sequence). CDR3 sequence reads: CASSLAGYLSYEQYF.

The gene calls are TRBV7-2 and TRBJ2-7; TCRdb outputs TRBD2, but without DNA this stays unchecked. In germline, CDR1 is SGHTA, CDR2 FQGNSA. The CDR3 covers 11 residues. CDR3 residues: CASSPIGPQYF.

The chain has TRBV7-3 and TRBJ2-1. CDR1 and CDR2 (germline): SGHTA, FQGTGA. CDR3 length equals 17 residues. The CDR3 region is CASSLSSYESSYNEQFF.

CDR3 protein: CSARLESTDTQYF. The chain employs TRBV20-1 and TRBJ2-3. CDR3 length: 13 amino acids. Germline CDR1 is DFQATT and CDR2 is SNEGSKA (reference sequence).

This chain links TRBV6-6 with TRBJ2-7; the TCRdb D gene call, TRBD1, has no DNA to confirm it. The CDR3 runs to 19 residues. The germline V gene encodes CDR1 MNHNY and CDR2 SVGAGI (reference sequence). The CDR3 is CASSYPTGGELWSSYEQYF.

The chain uses TRBV6-5 and TRBJ2-3; TCRdb's D call of TRBD2 is untestable without DNA. The germline V gene encodes CDR1 MNHEY and CDR2 SVGAGI. The CDR3 has 14 amino acids. The CDR3 is CASSHRRDTDTQYF.

The chain links TRBV5-1 to TRBJ2-3; the D gene TCRdb calls, TRBD2, cannot be checked with no DNA. CDR1 is SGHRS, CDR2 YFSETQ, per germline. The CDR3 runs to 15 residues. CDR3 sequence reads: CASSSRAGGTDTQYF. The full variable domain, rest sourced from reference TRBV5-1 and TRBJ2-3, is KAGVTQTPRYLIKTRGQQVTLSCSPISGHRSVSWYQQTPGQGLQFLFEYFSETQRNKGNFPGRFSGRQFSNSRSEMNVSTLELGDSALYLCASSSRAGGTDTQYFGPGTRLTVL.

The rearrangement links TRBV6-6 to TRBJ2-4; TCRdb's D gene call, TRBD1, goes unchecked for lack of DNA. Germline CDR1 MNHNY, CDR2 SVGAGI (reference sequence). The CDR3 sequence is 18 residues long. The CDR3 sequence: CASSYSPADRDPKNIQYF.

The rearrangement links TRBV29-1 to TRBJ1-1. In germline, CDR1 is SQVTM, CDR2 ANQGSEA. The CDR3 is 13 residues long. CDR3 amino acids: CSVEGGYNTEAFF.

The rearrangement joins TRBV12-3 or TRBV12-4 to TRBJ1-3; the TCRdb call, TRBD1, lacks DNA for checking. There are 20 residues in the CDR3. CDR3 amino acids: CASSLPLLWDRPSVGNTIYF.

The chain joins TRBV12-3 or TRBV12-4 to TRBJ2-7. The CDR3 length is 14 residues. The CDR3 loop is CASSFSAVQGEQYF.